Sequencing of this T cell receptor (beta chain) was carried out in a study of shared clonotypes between healthy human individuals. Unsorted PBMC DNA was run through sequencing on ten immunoSEQ deep assay plates. Original processing methods: Junction-only immunoSEQ data arrived without quality scores, meaning filtering differed. Measured with immunoSEQ multiplex PCR; TCRdb has only the in-frame clones, and not every one. V and J calls and clone size come straight from that table; D and trimming were deduced from the DNA. Among 520,000 or so clones listed, more than 65% were seen once. The V gene's germline CDR1 is SEHNR and CDR2 FQNEAQ (reference sequence). J was trimmed by 1 base and V by 5 bases; bases with no gene match: 11. The CDR3 loop spans 19 amino acids.

The sample taken for sequencing was PBMCs. The TCR comes from a woman aged 40 to 50 in good health. Some clones in this sample may be carry-over from other donors' samples. The rearrangement joins TRBV7-9 to TRBJ2-2, with TRBD2 identical over 12 bases. CDR3 sequence: CASSLTGTSGYENTGELFF. CDR3 coding DNA: TGTGCCAGCAGCCTTACCGGGACTAGCGGGTATGAGAACACCGGGGAGCTGTTTTTT.